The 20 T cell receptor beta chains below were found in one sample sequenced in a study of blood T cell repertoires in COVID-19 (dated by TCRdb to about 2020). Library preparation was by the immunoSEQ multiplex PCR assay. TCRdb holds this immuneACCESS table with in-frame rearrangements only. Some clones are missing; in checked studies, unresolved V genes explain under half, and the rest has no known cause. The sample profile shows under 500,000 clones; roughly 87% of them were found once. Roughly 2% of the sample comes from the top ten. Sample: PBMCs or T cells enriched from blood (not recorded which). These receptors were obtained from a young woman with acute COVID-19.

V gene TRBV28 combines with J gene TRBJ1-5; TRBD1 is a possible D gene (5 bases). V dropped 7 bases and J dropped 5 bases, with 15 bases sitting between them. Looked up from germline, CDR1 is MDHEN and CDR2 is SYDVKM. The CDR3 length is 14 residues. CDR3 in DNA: TGTGCCAGCATTCTTAGGGGTAGGGATCAGCCCCAGCATTTT. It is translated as CASILRGRDQPQHF.

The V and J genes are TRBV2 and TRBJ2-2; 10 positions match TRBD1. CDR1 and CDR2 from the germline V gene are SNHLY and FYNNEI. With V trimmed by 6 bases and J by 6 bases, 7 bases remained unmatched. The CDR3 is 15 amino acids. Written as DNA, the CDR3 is TGTGCCAGCAGCTTTCGGGACAGGGGTTCCGGGGAGCTGTTTTTT. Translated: CASSFRDRGSGELFF.

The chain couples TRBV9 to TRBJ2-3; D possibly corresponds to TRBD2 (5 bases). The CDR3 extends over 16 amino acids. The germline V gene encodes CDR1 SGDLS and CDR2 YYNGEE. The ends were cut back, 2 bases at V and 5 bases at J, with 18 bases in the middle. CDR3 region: CASSVSGSPAGDTQYF. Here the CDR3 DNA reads TGTGCCAGCAGCGTCTCCGGGTCCCCGGCGGGAGATACGCAGTATTTT.

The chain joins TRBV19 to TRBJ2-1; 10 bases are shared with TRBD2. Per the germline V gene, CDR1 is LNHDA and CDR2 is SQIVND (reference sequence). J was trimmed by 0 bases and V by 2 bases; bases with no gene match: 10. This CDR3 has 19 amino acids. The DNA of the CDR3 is TGTGCCAGTAGTATATCGGGGACTAGCGCCTTAAGCTCCTACAATGAGCAGTTCTTC. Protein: CASSISGTSALSSYNEQFF.

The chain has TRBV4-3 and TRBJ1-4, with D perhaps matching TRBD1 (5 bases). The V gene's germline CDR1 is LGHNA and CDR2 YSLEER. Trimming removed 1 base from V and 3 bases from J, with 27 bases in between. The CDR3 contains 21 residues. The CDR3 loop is CASSQAAFPTGGDRANEKLFF. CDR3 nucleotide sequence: TGCGCCAGCAGCCAAGCCGCCTTTCCAACAGGCGGTGATCGCGCTAATGAAAAACTGTTTTTT.

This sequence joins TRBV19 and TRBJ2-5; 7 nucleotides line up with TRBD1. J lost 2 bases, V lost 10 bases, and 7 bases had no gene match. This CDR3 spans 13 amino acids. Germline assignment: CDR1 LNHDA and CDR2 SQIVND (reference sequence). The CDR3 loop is CATSGTVQETQYF. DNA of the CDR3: TGTGCCACCTCCGGGACAGTTCAAGAGACCCAGTACTTC.

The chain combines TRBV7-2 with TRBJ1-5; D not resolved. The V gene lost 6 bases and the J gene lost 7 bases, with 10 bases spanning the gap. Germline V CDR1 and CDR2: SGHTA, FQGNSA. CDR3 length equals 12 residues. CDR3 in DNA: TGTGCCAGCAGTCTCGCGGAGCAGCCCCAGCATTTT. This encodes CASSLAEQPQHF.

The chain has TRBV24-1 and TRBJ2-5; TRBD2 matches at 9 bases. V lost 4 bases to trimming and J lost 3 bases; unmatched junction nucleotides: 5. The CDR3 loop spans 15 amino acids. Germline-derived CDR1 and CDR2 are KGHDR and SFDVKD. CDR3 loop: CATSDPRLAEETQYF. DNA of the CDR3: TGTGCCACCAGTGACCCCAGACTAGCGGAAGAGACCCAGTACTTC.

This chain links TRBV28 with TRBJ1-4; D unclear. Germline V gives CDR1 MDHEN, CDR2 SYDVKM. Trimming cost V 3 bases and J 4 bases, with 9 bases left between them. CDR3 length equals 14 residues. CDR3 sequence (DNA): TGTGCCAGCAGTTTTTCAGGTATTAATGAAAAACTGTTTTTT. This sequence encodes CASSFSGINEKLFF.

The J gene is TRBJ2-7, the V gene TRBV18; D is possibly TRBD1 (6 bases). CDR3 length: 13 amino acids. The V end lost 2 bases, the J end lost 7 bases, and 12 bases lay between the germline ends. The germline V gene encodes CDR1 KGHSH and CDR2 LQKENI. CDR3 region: CASSPTRDTEQYF. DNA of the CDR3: TGTGCCAGCTCACCAACACGGGACACAGAGCAGTACTTC.

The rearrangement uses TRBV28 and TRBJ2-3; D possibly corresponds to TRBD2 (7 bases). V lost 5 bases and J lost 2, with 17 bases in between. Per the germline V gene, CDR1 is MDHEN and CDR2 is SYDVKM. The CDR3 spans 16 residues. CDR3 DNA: TGTGCCAGCAGTACCCGGGGGAGGGGGGCCACAGATACGCAGTATTTT. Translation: CASSTRGRGATDTQYF. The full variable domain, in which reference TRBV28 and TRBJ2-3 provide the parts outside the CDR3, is DVKVTQSSRYLVKRTGEKVFLECVQDMDHENMFWYRQDPGLGLRLIYFSYDVKMKEKGDIPEGYSVSREKKERFSLILESASTNQTSMYLCASSTRGRGATDTQYFGPGTRLTVL.

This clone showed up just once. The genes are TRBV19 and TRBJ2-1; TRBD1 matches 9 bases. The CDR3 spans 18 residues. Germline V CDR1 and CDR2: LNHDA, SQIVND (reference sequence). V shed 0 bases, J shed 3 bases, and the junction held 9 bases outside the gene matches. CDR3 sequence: CASSIDPTRDRVYNEQFF. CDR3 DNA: TGTGCCAGTAGTATAGATCCTACCCGGGACAGGGTCTACAATGAGCAGTTCTTC.

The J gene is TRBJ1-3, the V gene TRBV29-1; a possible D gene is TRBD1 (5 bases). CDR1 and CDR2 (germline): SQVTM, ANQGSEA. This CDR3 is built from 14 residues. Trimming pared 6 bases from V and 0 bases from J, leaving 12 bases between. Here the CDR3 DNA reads TGCAGCGTCTTAAGGGGTAGCTCTGGAAACACCATATATTTT. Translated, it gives CSVLRGSSGNTIYF. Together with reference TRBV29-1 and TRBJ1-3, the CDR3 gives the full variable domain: SAVISQKPSRDICQRGTSLTIQCQVDSQVTMMFWYRQQPGQSLTLIATANQGSEATYESGFVIDKFPISRPNLTFSTLTVSNMSPEDSSIYLCSVLRGSSGNTIYFGEGSWLTVV.

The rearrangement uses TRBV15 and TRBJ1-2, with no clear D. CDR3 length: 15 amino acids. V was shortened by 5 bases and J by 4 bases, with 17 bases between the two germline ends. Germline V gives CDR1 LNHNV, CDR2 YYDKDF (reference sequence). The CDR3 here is CATSPSPTGGYGYTF. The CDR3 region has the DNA TGTGCCACCAGCCCTAGTCCAACGGGAGGCTATGGCTACACCTTC.

CDR3 sequence (DNA): TGCGCCAGCAGCCAACCTCCCATCGGAATTAAGGGGATATATAATTCACCCCTCCACTTT. It encodes CASSQPPIGIKGIYNSPLHF. This chain joins TRBV4-3 and TRBJ1-6, with D perhaps matching TRBD1 (5 bases). Looked up from germline, CDR1 is LGHNA and CDR2 is YSLEER. The CDR3 contains 20 residues. V was clipped by 2 bases and J by 4 bases, with 24 bases between them.

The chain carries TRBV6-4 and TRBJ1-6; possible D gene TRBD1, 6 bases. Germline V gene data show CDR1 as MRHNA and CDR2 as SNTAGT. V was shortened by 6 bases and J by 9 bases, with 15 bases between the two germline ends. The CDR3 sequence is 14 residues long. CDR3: CASRVDSERSPLHF. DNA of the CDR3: TGTGCCAGCAGAGTGGACAGCGAACGTTCACCCCTCCACTTT.

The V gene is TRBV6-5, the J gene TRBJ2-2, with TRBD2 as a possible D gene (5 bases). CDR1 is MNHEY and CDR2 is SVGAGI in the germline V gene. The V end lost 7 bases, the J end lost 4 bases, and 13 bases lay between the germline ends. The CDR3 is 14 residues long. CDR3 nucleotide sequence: TGTGCCAGCACCCCAAGAGGGCGCACCGGGGAGCTGTTTTTT. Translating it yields CASTPRGRTGELFF.

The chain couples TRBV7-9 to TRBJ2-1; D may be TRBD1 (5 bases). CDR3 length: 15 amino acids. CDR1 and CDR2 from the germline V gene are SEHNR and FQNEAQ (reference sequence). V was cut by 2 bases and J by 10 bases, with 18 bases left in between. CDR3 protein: CASSLPNTDWGEQFF. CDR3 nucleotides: TGTGCCAGCAGCTTACCTAATACCGACTGGGGCGAGCAGTTCTTC.

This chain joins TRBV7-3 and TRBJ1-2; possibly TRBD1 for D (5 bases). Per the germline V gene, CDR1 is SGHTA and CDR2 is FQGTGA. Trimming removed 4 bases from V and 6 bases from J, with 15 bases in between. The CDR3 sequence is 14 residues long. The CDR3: CASSSSWGGDGYTF. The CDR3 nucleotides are TGTGCCAGCAGCTCCTCTTGGGGGGGAGATGGCTACACCTTC.

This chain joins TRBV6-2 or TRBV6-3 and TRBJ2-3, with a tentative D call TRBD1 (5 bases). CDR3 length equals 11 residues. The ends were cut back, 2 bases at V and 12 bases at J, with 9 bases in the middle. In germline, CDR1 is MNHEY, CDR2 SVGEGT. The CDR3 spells CASSYVTDQYF. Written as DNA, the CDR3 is TGTGCCAGCAGTTACGTGACAGACCAGTATTTT.